Listed below are T cell receptor beta chains from one sample, sequenced in a study of CXCR3-negative and CXCR3-positive naive CD8 T cells. TCRdb reanalyzed the 5' RACE reads, giving one entry per CDR3 protein sequence and no DNA. The repertoire shows tens of thousands of distinct CDR3 sequences; the top ten hold roughly 1.1%. The sequencing input was naive CXCR3- CD8+ T cells from blood. The receptors originated from a human donor in good health. Some clones in this sample may be carry-over from other donors' samples. The CDR3 runs from the conserved cysteine through the conserved F or W.

v_gene,j_gene,CDR3aa
TRBV12-3/TRBV12-4,TRBJ1-5,CASTLTGSNQPQHF
TRBV7-6,TRBJ2-3,CASSWGTGTDTQYF
TRBV20-1,TRBJ2-1,CSASQEQGQEVVDNEQFF
TRBV7-9,TRBJ1-1,CASSERKTEAFF
TRBV20-1,TRBJ1-5,CSAREGGGGQPQHF
TRBV7-2,TRBJ2-7,CATGDRTSYEQYF
TRBV10-3,TRBJ1-2,CTSSGESDYGYTF
TRBV7-9,TRBJ1-1,CASSWGTKGNTEAFF
TRBV6-4,TRBJ2-6,CASSEEHSGANVQTF
TRBV6-2/TRBV6-3,TRBJ2-3,CASSLTTDTQYF
TRBV7-3,TRBJ2-1,CASSPTDYNEQFF
TRBV29-1,TRBJ2-1,CSAEGDRGGNEQFF
TRBV4-2,TRBJ2-1,CASSQGQGAGNEQFF
TRBV4-3,TRBJ1-5,CASSQDWDHSNQPQHF